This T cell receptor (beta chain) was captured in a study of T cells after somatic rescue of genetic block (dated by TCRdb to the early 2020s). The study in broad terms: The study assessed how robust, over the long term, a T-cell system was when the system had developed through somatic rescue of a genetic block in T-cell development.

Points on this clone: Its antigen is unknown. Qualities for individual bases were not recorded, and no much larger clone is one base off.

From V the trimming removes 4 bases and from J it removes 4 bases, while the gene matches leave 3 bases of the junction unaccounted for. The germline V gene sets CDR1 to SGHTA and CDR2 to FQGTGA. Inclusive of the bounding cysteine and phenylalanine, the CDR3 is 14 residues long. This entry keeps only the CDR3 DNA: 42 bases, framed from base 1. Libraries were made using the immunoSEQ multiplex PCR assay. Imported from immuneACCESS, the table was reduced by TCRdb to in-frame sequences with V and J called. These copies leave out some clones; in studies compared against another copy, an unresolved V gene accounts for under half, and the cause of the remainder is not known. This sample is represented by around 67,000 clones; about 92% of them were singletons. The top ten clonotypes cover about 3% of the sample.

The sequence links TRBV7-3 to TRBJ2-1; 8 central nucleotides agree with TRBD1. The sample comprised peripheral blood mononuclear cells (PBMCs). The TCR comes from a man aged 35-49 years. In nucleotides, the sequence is TGTGCCAGCAGCTCCCGGGACAGGTACAATGAGCAGTTCTTC. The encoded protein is CASSSRDRYNEQFF.